These 22 T cell receptor beta chains came from one sample sequenced in a study of OX40 agonist ivuxolimab in advanced cancers. TCRdb's copy holds only in-frame clones and misses some; the assay was immunoSEQ multiplex PCR. Of 60,000 to 90,000 clones in the sample, under 95% are singletons; the top ten hold 0.3% to 0.4%. The sequencing here drew on CD4+ or CD8+ T cells sorted from blood, taken in a trial of the OX40 agonist ivuxolimab. Source of these receptors: an adult with an advanced solid tumor such as melanoma, head and neck, liver or kidney cancer.

The V and J genes are TRBV28 and TRBJ1-4; D is unclear. This CDR3 has 14 residues. Germline CDR1 is MDHEN and CDR2 is SYDVKM. The V end lost 3 bases, the J end lost 5 bases, and 10 bases lay between the germline ends. The chain's CDR3 is CASSLQDTNEKLFF. The CDR3, as DNA: TGTGCCAGCAGTTTGCAGGATACAAATGAAAAACTGTTTTTT. Combining the CDR3 with reference TRBV28 and TRBJ1-4 gives the whole variable domain DVKVTQSSRYLVKRTGEKVFLECVQDMDHENMFWYRQDPGLGLRLIYFSYDVKMKEKGDIPEGYSVSREKKERFSLILESASTNQTSMYLCASSLQDTNEKLFFGSGTQLSVL.

This chain connects TRBV7-4 to TRBJ2-7; no reliable D call. CDR3 length equals 12 residues. The ends were cut back, 5 bases at V and 2 bases at J, with 7 bases in the middle. Germline-derived CDR1 and CDR2 are SGHVT and SQSDAQ. Written as DNA, the CDR3 is TGTGCCAGCAGCGTAAGCCCCTACGAGCAGTACTTC. Encoded protein: CASSVSPYEQYF.

This clone was recorded a few times. The chain is built from TRBV29-1 and TRBJ1-1, with D possibly TRBD1 on 6 matching bases. The CDR3 covers 13 residues. Trimming pared 4 bases from V and 0 bases from J, leaving 9 bases between. CDR1 is SQVTM and CDR2 is ANQGSEA in the germline V gene. The CDR3 spells CSVGDTLNTEAFF. DNA of the CDR3: TGCAGCGTTGGGGACACTCTGAACACTGAAGCTTTCTTT.

The chain uses TRBV28 and TRBJ1-5; TRBD1 matches 9 bases. The V segment lost 5 bases and the J segment 7 bases; nucleotides outside the gene matches: 15. The CDR3 sequence is 17 residues long. Germline V gives CDR1 MDHEN, CDR2 SYDVKM. The CDR3 loop is CASSVERDRVGGQPQHF. For the CDR3, the DNA is TGTGCCAGCAGTGTCGAACGGGACAGGGTCGGTGGGCAGCCCCAGCATTTT. Complete variable domain (other parts from reference TRBV28 and TRBJ1-5): DVKVTQSSRYLVKRTGEKVFLECVQDMDHENMFWYRQDPGLGLRLIYFSYDVKMKEKGDIPEGYSVSREKKERFSLILESASTNQTSMYLCASSVERDRVGGQPQHFGDGTRLSIL.

J is TRBJ2-2 and V is TRBV5-5; D perhaps matches TRBD2 (5 bases). CDR3 length: 15 residues. In germline, CDR1 is SGHKS, CDR2 YYEKEE (reference sequence). Trimming left V 4 bases short and J 0 bases short, with 10 bases between. This CDR3 reads CASSGVGANTGELFF. The CDR3 DNA is TGTGCCAGCAGCGGGGTCGGGGCGAACACCGGGGAGCTGTTTTTT.

V is TRBV5-4 and J is TRBJ2-3; 11 nucleotides match TRBD2. The CDR3 has 15 amino acids. Germline values: CDR1 SGHNT, CDR2 YYREEE (reference sequence). After removal of 2 bases from V and 4 bases from J, the junction contained 3 bases not matched to a gene. CDR3 amino acids: CASSFGTSGPDTQYF. DNA for the CDR3: TGTGCCAGCAGCTTCGGGACTAGCGGACCAGATACGCAGTATTTT. The variable domain in full, with the rest retrieved from reference TRBV5-4 and TRBJ2-3, is ETGVTQSPTHLIKTRGQQVTLRCSSQSGHNTVSWYQQALGQGPQFIFQYYREEENGRGNFPPRFSGLQFPNYSSELNVNALELDDSALYLCASSFGTSGPDTQYFGPGTRLTVL.

J is TRBJ2-5 and V is TRBV28; 16 nucleotides line up with TRBD2. Trimming at V came to 6 bases and at J to 5 bases, leaving 3 bases not matched to a gene. This CDR3 contains 15 residues. Germline CDR1 reads MDHEN; CDR2 reads SYDVKM. The CDR3 region has the DNA TGTGCCAGCAGCCCGGGACTAGCGGGAGGGGAGACCCAGTACTTC. It is translated as CASSPGLAGGETQYF.

The V call is TRBV7-3, the J call TRBJ2-1; 8 bases agree with TRBD2. Germline trimming cut 2 bases from V and 5 bases from J; bases unmatched to any gene: 2. Looked up from germline, CDR1 is SGHTA and CDR2 is FQGTGA. CDR3 length: 14 amino acids. The CDR3 DNA is TGTGCCAGCAGCTTATCGCGGGGGGACAATGAGCAGTTCTTC. This gives the protein CASSLSRGDNEQFF.

This clone was counted once. V gene TRBV7-2 combines with J gene TRBJ2-2, with 7 positions matching TRBD1. This CDR3 is built from 14 residues. Looked up from germline, CDR1 is SGHTA and CDR2 is FQGNSA. V was pared by 4 bases and J by 6 bases, with 5 bases of the junction left unmatched. DNA for the CDR3: TGTGCCAGCAGCTCGTCCGGGACAGCCGGGGAGCTGTTTTTT. As protein: CASSSSGTAGELFF.

The chain employs TRBV5-1 and TRBJ2-6; D gene ambiguous. Germline-derived CDR1 and CDR2 are SGHRS and YFSETQ. The CDR3 is 14 amino acids. V was cut by 0 bases and J by 9 bases, with 10 bases left in between. The CDR3 here is CASSLAVGGNVLTF. For the CDR3, the DNA is TGCGCCAGCAGCTTGGCCGTGGGTGGCAACGTCCTGACTTTC.

V is TRBV19 and J is TRBJ2-7; tentatively, D is TRBD1 (6 bases). CDR1 is LNHDA, CDR2 SQIVND, per germline (reference sequence). The CDR3 has 13 residues. The ends were cut back, 4 bases at V and 5 bases at J, with 12 bases in the middle. The CDR3 loop reads CASSTQGTHEQYF. DNA for the CDR3: TGTGCCAGTAGTACCCAGGGGACCCACGAGCAGTACTTC.

The chain combines TRBV19 with TRBJ2-7; D ambiguous. There are 13 residues in the CDR3. Germline assignment: CDR1 LNHDA and CDR2 SQIVND (reference sequence). V lost 10 bases and J lost 0, with 13 bases in between. CDR3 nucleotides: TGTGCCACCCGCCAGGCGAGCTCCTACGAGCAGTACTTC. It encodes CATRQASSYEQYF.

The V call is TRBV6-1, the J call TRBJ1-1; D remains ambiguous. Germline assignment: CDR1 MNHNS and CDR2 SASEGT. The CDR3 loop spans 14 amino acids. Trimming removed 3 bases from V and 14 bases from J, with 22 bases in between. The DNA of the CDR3 is TGTGCCAGCAGTGAGTATCGAGATGTCCCCCCGGGATTCTTT. Translated, it gives CASSEYRDVPPGFF.

The chain is built from TRBV5-1 and TRBJ2-7; possibly TRBD2 for D (5 bases). Germline loops: CDR1 SGHRS, CDR2 YFSETQ. This CDR3 contains 13 residues. The ends were cut back, 2 bases at V and 3 bases at J, with 9 bases in the middle. The CDR3 here is CASSLAEIYEQYF. The CDR3 DNA follows: TGCGCCAGCAGCTTAGCGGAAATCTACGAGCAGTACTTC.

The chain joins TRBV7-9 to TRBJ1-4; 7 bases are a match to TRBD1. Looked up from germline, CDR1 is SEHNR and CDR2 is FQNEAQ (reference sequence). CDR3 length: 14 amino acids. Losses at the gene ends were 4 bases for V and 3 bases for J; bases not matched to a gene: 2. CDR3 residues: CASSSQGANEKLFF. The CDR3 nucleotides are TGTGCCAGCAGCTCGCAGGGGGCTAATGAAAAACTGTTTTTT.

The DNA of the CDR3 is TGTGCCAGCAGCCAGGGGACAGGGGTATCCTACGAGCAGTACTTC. Its protein product is CASSQGTGVSYEQYF. The V call is TRBV6-6, the J call TRBJ2-7, with TRBD1 matching 10 bases. The CDR3 has 15 amino acids. After removal of 6 bases from V and 1 base from J, the junction contained 6 bases not matched to a gene. The V gene's germline CDR1 is MNHNY and CDR2 SVGAGI (reference sequence).

The chain carries TRBV29-1 and TRBJ2-1; a weak D match, TRBD1 (5 bases). The germline V gene has CDR1 SQVTM and CDR2 ANQGSEA. This CDR3 spans 13 amino acids. V was cut by 4 bases and J by 3 bases, with 10 bases left in between. CDR3 DNA sequence: TGCAGCGTTGGGGGCAGCAACTACAATGAGCAGTTCTTC. This translates into CSVGGSNYNEQFF.

For this clone: Germline and junction disagree at one end, which may indicate a read error. The genes are TRBV2 and TRBJ2-1, with D tentatively TRBD1 or TRBD2 (6 bases each). Germline V lookup: CDR1 SNHLY, CDR2 FYNNEI. The CDR3 runs to 15 residues. The CDR3 nucleotides are TGTGCCAGCAGGGAAGGGGGGAGTCCACACAATGAGCAGTTCTTC. It translates to CASREGGSPHNEQFF.

This chain joins TRBV6-5 and TRBJ2-2; 8 bases map to TRBD2. Per germline, CDR1 MNHEY and CDR2 SVGAGI. The CDR3 loop spans 14 amino acids. After removal of 6 bases from V and 4 bases from J, the junction contained 4 bases not matched to a gene. The CDR3 DNA reads as TGTGCCAGCAGGAGCGGGGGCCCCACCGGGGAGCTGTTTTTT. This encodes CASRSGGPTGELFF.

This chain links TRBV5-6 with TRBJ2-7, with 9 bases aligning to TRBD1. CDR3 length equals 18 residues. Trimming took 5 bases from V and 2 from J; bases not matched to a gene: 17. The V gene's germline CDR1 is SGHDT and CDR2 YYEEEE. The CDR3 bases are TGTGCCAGCAGTTCAAACGGACAGGGGATTAACCCCCCCTACGAGCAGTACTTC. This gives the protein CASSSNGQGINPPYEQYF. Full variable domain (rest looked up from reference TRBV5-6 and TRBJ2-7): DAGVTQSPTHLIKTRGQQVTLRCSPKSGHDTVSWYQQALGQGPQFIFQYYEEEERQRGNFPDRFSGHQFPNYSSELNVNALLLGDSALYLCASSSNGQGINPPYEQYFGPGTRLTVT.

The chain carries TRBV9 and TRBJ1-6; D ambiguous. V lost 0 bases and J 8 bases, leaving 12 bases between the germline ends. The CDR3 consists of 15 residues. From germline, CDR1 is SGDLS and CDR2 YYNGEE. CDR3 residues: CASSVDGPGYSPLHF. DNA of the CDR3: TGTGCCAGCAGCGTAGATGGGCCGGGATATTCACCCCTCCACTTT. The full variable domain, its missing parts supplied by reference TRBV9 and TRBJ1-6, is DSGVTQTPKHLITATGQRVTLRCSPRSGDLSVYWYQQSLDQGLQFLIQYYNGEERAKGNILERFSAQQFPDLHSELNLSSLELGDSALYFCASSVDGPGYSPLHFGNGTRLTVT.

V and J are TRBV27 and TRBJ2-1; D is perhaps TRBD2 (6 bases). The CDR3 is 15 residues long. Germline CDR1 is MNHEY and CDR2 is SMNVEV (reference sequence). Trimming took 6 bases from V and 8 from J, leaving 20 bases between them. DNA of the CDR3: TGTGCCAGCAGCCAACCGGGACTGAGGATGGATGAGCAGTTCTTC. As protein: CASSQPGLRMDEQFF.